This T cell receptor (beta chain) was retrieved from a study of blood T cells in healthy people across ages. The sample holds a few counts of this clonotype. Its antigen is not identified. Alongside a J-beta primer mix, a sample-barcoded 5' primer served in a second PCR lasting about 7 to 12 cycles. TCRdb itself ran the 5' RACE reads through MiXCR, one entry per CDR3 protein. Of about 1.5 million distinct CDR3 sequences in the sample, approximately 39% were seen once. Broader study findings: The authors considered diversity estimates from one million T cells to be underestimates. TCR beta diversity, measured per million T cells, fell in a roughly linear way with age.

This CDR3 spans 15 amino acids. Per the germline V gene, CDR1 is SQVTM and CDR2 is ANQGSEA. Trimming took off 5 bases at V and 8 bases at J, with 22 bases between the two ends. Healthy Caucasian individuals from Russia aged roughly 6 to 90 served as donors. What was sequenced was blood. This TCR was sampled from a woman under 30 in good health. The chain employs TRBV29-1 and TRBJ2-1; unclear D gene. In DNA form, the CDR3 reads TGCAGCGTTAACCCCCGAGAAGGACCGGCGGATGAGCAGTTCTTC. Amino acid sequence: CSVNPREGPADEQFF.